This T cell receptor beta chain was identified during a study of T cell responses to AZD1222 COVID-19 vaccine. Findings and caveats of the study: Compared with day 0, the breadth and depth of the Spike-specific TCR repertoire rose significantly after two doses of AZD1222. No day 14 peak samples; only post-peak repertoires were characterized. Of spike-specific TCRs, nearly half reportedly target regions left unmutated in variants.

Only in-frame clones appear in the TCRdb table, and some are missing; sequencing was by immunoSEQ multiplex PCR. Found here are fewer than 250,000 clones, almost 95% of them singletons; the top ten hold approximately 1.3%. Note on this clone: The antigen is unknown.

This CDR3 region has 14 residues. V shed 2 bases, J shed 4 bases, and the junction held 1 base outside the gene matches. CDR1 and CDR2 from the germline V gene are LGHDT and YNNKEL (reference sequence). This material consisted of peripheral blood, taken on day 0 of AZD1222 vaccination. The chain couples TRBV3-1 (or the pseudogene TRBV3-2) to TRBJ2-2; 7 bases align to TRBD1. The receptor was derived from an adult in good health. In nucleotides, the CDR3 is TGTGCCAGCAGCCAAAACAGGGGCACCGGGGAGCTGTTTTTT. It codes for CASSQNRGTGELFF.